Here is one T cell receptor (beta chain) with its context. The CDR3 extends over 16 amino acids. The V end was cut by 0 bases, the J end by 5 bases, with 17 bases between. Per the germline V gene, CDR1 is LGHNA and CDR2 is YNFKEQ. The sample is drawn from a study of blood T cells in healthy people across ages. For the second PCR, which ran for about 7 to 11 cycles, a sample-barcoded 5' primer and a J-beta primer mix were used. TCRdb used MiXCR to reprocess the 5' RACE reads, holding one entry per CDR3 protein. The profile shows about 760,000 distinct CDR3 sequences, about 56% of them singletons. Healthy Caucasian individuals from Russia aged about 6 to 100 were enrolled as donors.

This TCR came from a middle-aged man in good health. The chain joins TRBV4-2 to TRBJ2-7; a weak D match, TRBD2 (5 bases). Material for sequencing was blood. The CDR3 DNA reads as TGTGCCAGCAGCCAAGATCAGCGAGCGGCCCTCGACGAGCAGTACTTC. This encodes CASSQDQRAALDEQYF.